Below are 18 T cell receptor beta chains sequenced from a single sample in a study of blood T cell repertoires in COVID-19. TCRdb's table, derived via immunoSEQ multiplex PCR, lists solely in-frame clones and lacks some. Among approximately 350,000 clones listed, around 87% were seen once. The sample consisted of peripheral blood. Receptor source: a woman aged 45-59 years with COVID-19, enrolled during active disease.

The V gene is TRBV4-1, the J gene TRBJ1-2, with D perhaps TRBD1 (6 bases). The CDR3 sequence is 14 residues long. Germline CDR1 is MGHRA and CDR2 is YSYEKL. Trimming removed 3 bases at V and 2 bases at J, with 10 bases between. CDR3 loop: CASSQAQGNYGYTF. CDR3 nucleotide sequence: TGCGCCAGCAGCCAGGCACAGGGAAACTATGGCTACACCTTC.

This clone was detected a few times. The chain links TRBV5-1 to TRBJ1-3; the D is unclear. V was pared by 4 bases and J by 1 base, with 6 bases between. The CDR3 length is 13 residues. The germline gives CDR1 SGHRS, CDR2 YFSETQ. CDR3 coding DNA: TGCGCCAGCAGCCTGTTTTCTGGAAACACCATATATTTT. Encoded protein: CASSLFSGNTIYF.

V and J are TRBV10-2 and TRBJ2-1; D might be TRBD2 (5 bases). V was pared by 3 bases and J by 9 bases, with 9 bases between. This CDR3 comprises 12 residues. Germline lookup yields CDR1 WSHSY and CDR2 SAAADI. CDR3 in amino acids: CASSEGEGEQFF. The CDR3 nucleotides read TGCGCCAGCAGTGAAGGAGAGGGTGAGCAGTTCTTC.

This clone was seen a few times. The CDR3 sequence: CASSSASTGAARGGYTF. CDR3 in DNA: TGCGCCAGCAGCTCAGCCTCGACAGGGGCAGCGCGGGGAGGCTACACCTTC. The V and J genes are TRBV5-1 and TRBJ1-2; the match to TRBD1 covers 8 bases. The CDR3 sequence is 17 residues long. The V gene's germline CDR1 is SGHRS and CDR2 YFSETQ. The V segment lost 3 bases and the J segment 8 bases; nucleotides outside the gene matches: 18.

The chain is built from TRBV11-2 and TRBJ1-4; D is unclear. In germline, CDR1 is SGHAT, CDR2 FQNNGV. The CDR3 totals 15 residues. The V and J ends lost 1 base and 7 bases respectively, with 13 bases between them. In DNA, the CDR3 is TGTGCCAGCAGCTTAGGGTACAGCTCAACTGAAAAACTGTTTTTT. It translates to CASSLGYSSTEKLFF.

The gene calls are TRBV19 and TRBJ2-2; TRBD1 matches 12 bases. This CDR3 has 15 amino acids. V dropped 7 bases and J dropped 7; count of bases not matched to a gene: 7. Germline V CDR1 and CDR2: LNHDA, SQIVND (reference sequence). The CDR3 sequence is CASTGGQGAVGELFF. The CDR3, as DNA: TGTGCCAGTACCGGGGGACAGGGGGCAGTCGGGGAGCTGTTTTTT.

For the CDR3, the DNA is TGTGCCAGCAGCCCTAGCGGGAGACCGAACTACAATGAGCAGTTCTTC. Amino acid sequence: CASSPSGRPNYNEQFF. J is TRBJ2-1 and V is TRBV11-3; TRBD2 matches at 10 bases. V lost 5 bases, J lost 3 bases, and 7 bases stayed unmatched. CDR3 length equals 16 residues. Germline-derived CDR1 and CDR2 are SGHNT and YENEEA.

The V and J genes are TRBV3-1 (or the pseudogene TRBV3-2) and TRBJ2-7; D uncertain. This CDR3 contains 15 residues. Germline assignment: CDR1 LGHDT and CDR2 YNNKEL (reference sequence). V lost 2 bases and J lost 2, with 13 bases in between. The CDR3 loop reads CASSQNNRPTYEQYF. The CDR3, as DNA: TGTGCCAGCAGCCAAAATAACAGACCTACCTACGAGCAGTACTTC.

The rearrangement joins TRBV7-6 to TRBJ2-3, with 10 bases identical to TRBD2. With 3 bases clipped from V and 1 base from J, the junction kept 10 bases outside the gene matches. Looked up from germline, CDR1 is SGHVS and CDR2 is FNYEAQ. The CDR3 loop spans 18 amino acids. CDR3 loop: CASSFGQSLAGRTDTQYF. The CDR3 coding sequence is TGTGCCAGCAGCTTCGGGCAATCACTAGCGGGGCGCACAGATACGCAGTATTTT.

The chain joins TRBV10-1 to TRBJ1-2; D is undetermined. CDR1 WNHNN and CDR2 SYGVQD come from the germline V gene (reference sequence). The CDR3 covers 12 residues. The V gene lost 0 bases and the J gene lost 7 bases, with 6 bases spanning the gap. CDR3 nucleotides: TGCGCCAGCAGTGAGTCACGGGGTGGCTACACCTTC. This gives the protein CASSESRGGYTF.

The genes are TRBV7-2 and TRBJ2-2; 7 bases align to TRBD2. This CDR3 has 15 residues. Germline values: CDR1 SGHTA, CDR2 FQGNSA. The V and J ends lost 5 bases and 3 bases, in that order; junction bases with no gene match: 6. CDR3 region: CASSKRSGYTGELFF. The CDR3 DNA follows: TGTGCCAGCAGCAAACGTAGCGGGTACACCGGGGAGCTGTTTTTT.

The gene calls are TRBV12-3 or TRBV12-4 and TRBJ2-4; 7 positions agree with TRBD1. This CDR3 spans 12 amino acids. J was trimmed by 12 bases and V by 4 bases; bases with no gene match: 6. This chain's CDR3 is CASSSQQGNQYF. CDR3 nucleotide sequence: TGTGCCAGCAGTTCCCAACAGGGGAATCAGTACTTC.

The chain's CDR3 is CASSWGSGMNTEAFF. The CDR3 nucleotides are TGTGCCAGTAGTTGGGGCTCGGGTATGAACACTGAAGCTTTCTTT. The chain joins TRBV19 to TRBJ1-1; D possibly corresponds to TRBD1 (5 bases). This CDR3 contains 15 residues. V shed 5 bases and J shed 0 bases, with 13 bases lying between them. Germline V lookup: CDR1 LNHDA, CDR2 SQIVND (reference sequence).

This clone was detected only once. The V call is TRBV9, the J call TRBJ2-2, with TRBD1 identical over 8 bases. The CDR3 is 15 amino acids. Germline CDR1 is SGDLS and CDR2 is YYNGEE. J was trimmed by 0 bases and V by 3 bases; bases with no gene match: 1. As DNA, the CDR3 is TGTGCCAGCAGCGGACAGGGGCCGAACACCGGGGAGCTGTTTTTT. Its translation is CASSGQGPNTGELFF.

This chain connects TRBV7-8 to TRBJ2-7, with TRBD1 matching 9 bases. V gave up 4 bases and J gave up 2 bases; unmatched junction bases: 3. The CDR3 runs 14 residues. In germline, CDR1 is SGHVS, CDR2 FQNEAQ. The CDR3 spells CASSWDRATYEQYF. The CDR3, as DNA: TGTGCCAGCAGCTGGGACAGGGCCACCTACGAGCAGTACTTC. Full variable domain (rest looked up from reference TRBV7-8 and TRBJ2-7): GAGVSQSPRYKVAKRGQDVALRCDPISGHVSLFWYQQALGQGPEFLTYFQNEAQLDKSGLPSDRFFAERPEGSVSTLKIQRTQQEDSAVYLCASSWDRATYEQYFGPGTRLTVT.

The chain combines TRBV3-1 (or the pseudogene TRBV3-2) with TRBJ2-5; 14 bases are shared with TRBD2. Germline lookup yields CDR1 LGHDT and CDR2 YNNKEL (reference sequence). This CDR3 has 18 amino acids. The ends lost 0 bases at V and 5 bases at J; junction bases unmatched: 8. The CDR3 region is CASSQDRGLAGVMETQYF. The CDR3, as DNA: TGTGCCAGCAGCCAAGATCGGGGACTAGCGGGAGTGATGGAGACCCAGTACTTC.

This clone came up a few times. This chain uses TRBV24-1 with TRBJ2-3, with TRBD2 identical over 7 bases. V shed 4 bases, J shed 3 bases, and the junction held 6 bases outside the gene matches. Per the germline V gene, CDR1 is KGHDR and CDR2 is SFDVKD. The CDR3 totals 15 residues. CDR3 nucleotides: TGTGCCACCAGTGAAAGCGGGATAAATACAGATACGCAGTATTTT. This sequence encodes CATSESGINTDTQYF.

This clone was seen a few times. V and J are TRBV30 and TRBJ2-5; 9 nucleotides line up with TRBD2. CDR1 GTSNPN and CDR2 SVGIG come from the germline V gene (reference sequence). After removal of 2 bases from V and 13 bases from J, the junction contained 5 bases not matched to a gene. The CDR3 spans 11 residues. CDR3 protein: CAWSSASGTYF. In nucleotides, the CDR3 is TGTGCCTGGAGTTCGGCTAGCGGGACGTACTTC.